The 9 T cell receptor beta chains presented below share a single source sample, sequenced in a study of T cell changes during pregnancy in multiple sclerosis. This table comes from immunoSEQ multiplex PCR, and its TCRdb copy is limited to in-frame clones, with some not included. The table records around 99,000 clones, approximately 92% of them present only once. Specimen: peripheral blood, collected in the first trimester of pregnancy. Every receptor here comes from a female donor with multiple sclerosis, enrolled in a pregnancy study.

The V call is TRBV25-1, the J call TRBJ2-5; tentative D call: TRBD1 (5 bases). V lost 3 bases and J lost 1, with 12 bases in between. Germline values: CDR1 MGHDK, CDR2 SYGVNS. CDR3 length: 15 amino acids. The CDR3 sequence: CASSEDKSSQETQYF. Written as DNA, the CDR3 is TGTGCCAGCAGTGAGGACAAATCTTCCCAAGAGACCCAGTACTTC.

This clone appeared once. CDR3 sequence reads: CASSSSVNSYNEQFF. CDR3 coding DNA: TGTGCCAGCTCTTCCTCGGTTAACTCCTACAATGAGCAGTTCTTC. The V call is TRBV28, the J call TRBJ2-1, with D unresolved. The CDR3 is 15 amino acids. CDR1 is MDHEN and CDR2 is SYDVKM in the germline V gene. The V end was cut by 8 bases, the J end by 0 bases, with 14 bases between.

The rearrangement joins TRBV5-1 to TRBJ2-5, with 11 nucleotides matching TRBD2. CDR1 is SGHRS and CDR2 is YFSETQ in the germline V gene. CDR3 length: 16 amino acids. V trimming: 4 bases; J trimming: 1 base; junction bases outside the gene matches: 6. CDR3 region: CASSGIAGGFQETQYF. As DNA, the CDR3 is TGCGCCAGCAGCGGGATAGCGGGAGGGTTCCAAGAGACCCAGTACTTC.

The chain combines TRBV18 with TRBJ2-3; D gene ambiguous. Trimming took 0 bases from V and 7 from J, leaving 11 bases between them. There are 14 residues in the CDR3. The germline CDR1 and CDR2 sequences are KGHSH and LQKENI. CDR3 DNA sequence: TGTGCCAGCTCACCACCGTCAGCGTCTCATACGCAGTATTTT. Protein product: CASSPPSASHTQYF. Filled out from reference TRBV18 and TRBJ2-3, the complete variable domain reads NAGVMQNPRHLVRRRGQEARLRCSPMKGHSHVYWYRQLPEEGLKFMVYLQKENIIDESGMPKERFSAEFPKEGPSILRIQQVVRGDSAAYFCASSPPSASHTQYFGPGTRLTVL.

J is TRBJ2-7 and V is TRBV7-8; 16 nucleotides match TRBD2. Trimming removed 5 bases from V and 4 bases from J; junction bases left unmatched: 2. This CDR3 region has 15 residues. Germline lookup yields CDR1 SGHVS and CDR2 FQNEAQ. In DNA form, the CDR3 reads TGTGCCAGCAGCGGGACTAGCGGGAGGGTATACGAGCAGTACTTC. This gives the protein CASSGTSGRVYEQYF.

The V gene is TRBV7-9, the J gene TRBJ2-3, with 16 nucleotides matching TRBD2. Germline V gives CDR1 SEHNR, CDR2 FQNEAQ (reference sequence). With 3 bases clipped from V and 2 bases from J, the junction kept 8 bases outside the gene matches. The CDR3 spans 19 residues. CDR3 amino acids: CASSLGLAGGKGVTDTQYF. The CDR3 coding sequence is TGTGCCAGCAGCTTGGGACTAGCGGGAGGGAAGGGGGTCACAGATACGCAGTATTTT.

V usage is TRBV29-1 and J usage is TRBJ2-3; TRBD2 is a possible D gene (5 bases). Between the trimmed V and J ends, which lost 4 bases and 0 bases, there was a span of 11 bases. This CDR3 has 14 residues. Per the germline V gene, CDR1 is SQVTM and CDR2 is ANQGSEA. The CDR3, as DNA: TGCAGCGTTGTGGCTAGCCCTAGCACAGATACGCAGTATTTT. This encodes CSVVASPSTDTQYF.

J is TRBJ1-2 and V is TRBV11-2; D ambiguous. Germline-derived CDR1 and CDR2 are SGHAT and FQNNGV. Deletions cut 5 bases from V and 2 bases from J, with 12 bases between. The CDR3 contains 14 residues. This chain's CDR3 is CASSRIRGNYGYTF. The CDR3 bases are TGTGCCAGCAGCCGGATCCGGGGAAACTATGGCTACACCTTC.

J is TRBJ2-7 and V is TRBV5-5, with 9 bases identical to TRBD2. Per the germline V gene, CDR1 is SGHKS and CDR2 is YYEKEE (reference sequence). Trimming took 6 bases from V and 6 from J; bases not matched to a gene: 7. The CDR3 contains 13 residues. The CDR3 reads CASKSAGGFEQYF. The CDR3 nucleotides are TGTGCCAGCAAATCAGCGGGGGGCTTCGAGCAGTACTTC.